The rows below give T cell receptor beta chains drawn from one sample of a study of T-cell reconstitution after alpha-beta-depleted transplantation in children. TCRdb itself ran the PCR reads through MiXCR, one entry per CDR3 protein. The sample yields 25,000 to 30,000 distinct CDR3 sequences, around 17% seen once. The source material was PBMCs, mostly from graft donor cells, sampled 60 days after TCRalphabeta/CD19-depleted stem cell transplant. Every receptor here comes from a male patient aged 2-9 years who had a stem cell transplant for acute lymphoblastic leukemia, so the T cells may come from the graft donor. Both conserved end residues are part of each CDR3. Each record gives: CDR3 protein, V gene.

CDR3 protein: CAIRQGAYEQYF
V gene: TRBV10-3

CDR3 protein: CASNPGDPNYGYTF
V gene: TRBV5-6

CDR3 protein: CSATGLAGIGTQYF
V gene: TRBV20-1

CDR3 protein: CASSYTGGYEQYF
V gene: TRBV6-6

CDR3 protein: CASSYEERGRTEAFF
V gene: TRBV6-2/TRBV6-3

CDR3 protein: CASSYEGSGSYEQYF
V gene: TRBV6-5

CDR3 protein: CASSLPGGGRTREQFF
V gene: TRBV11-3

CDR3 protein: CASSSQTSGNEQFF
V gene: TRBV6-2/TRBV6-3

CDR3 protein: CSARRLAMEFYEQYF
V gene: TRBV20-1

CDR3 protein: CASSEIGQGYNEQFF
V gene: TRBV2

CDR3 protein: CASSPPGQGADEQYF
V gene: TRBV6-1

CDR3 protein: CSARTGGTDTQYF
V gene: TRBV20-1

CDR3 protein: CASKPGTTEAFF
V gene: TRBV30

CDR3 protein: CASSQGPGGGTEAFF
V gene: TRBV4-3

CDR3 protein: CASSPGREYGYTF
V gene: TRBV7-9

CDR3 protein: CHTPTEAFF
V gene: TRBV20-1

CDR3 protein: CASSLSSSGTEAFF
V gene: TRBV12-3/TRBV12-4

CDR3 protein: CATSDSGQGYGLYQETQYF
V gene: TRBV24-1

CDR3 protein: CASSLARGETQYF
V gene: TRBV7-2

CDR3 protein: CASPPGGDRVCTEAFF
V gene: TRBV21-1

CDR3 protein: CASSSLLGRSNQPQHF
V gene: TRBV28

CDR3 protein: CASSSSVSLETQYF
V gene: TRBV12-3/TRBV12-4

CDR3 protein: CAIKSTGGEQFF
V gene: TRBV6-2/TRBV6-3

CDR3 protein: CASSRTGRIFGNTIYF
V gene: TRBV12-3/TRBV12-4

CDR3 protein: CASSGQGTDTQYF
V gene: TRBV27

CDR3 protein: CASSTPTSFSETQYF
V gene: TRBV6-1

CDR3 protein: CASNPRGFETQYF
V gene: TRBV12-3/TRBV12-4

CDR3 protein: CASRKGGYSYNEQFF
V gene: TRBV7-9

CDR3 protein: CASRPFSGGATDTQYF
V gene: TRBV6-4